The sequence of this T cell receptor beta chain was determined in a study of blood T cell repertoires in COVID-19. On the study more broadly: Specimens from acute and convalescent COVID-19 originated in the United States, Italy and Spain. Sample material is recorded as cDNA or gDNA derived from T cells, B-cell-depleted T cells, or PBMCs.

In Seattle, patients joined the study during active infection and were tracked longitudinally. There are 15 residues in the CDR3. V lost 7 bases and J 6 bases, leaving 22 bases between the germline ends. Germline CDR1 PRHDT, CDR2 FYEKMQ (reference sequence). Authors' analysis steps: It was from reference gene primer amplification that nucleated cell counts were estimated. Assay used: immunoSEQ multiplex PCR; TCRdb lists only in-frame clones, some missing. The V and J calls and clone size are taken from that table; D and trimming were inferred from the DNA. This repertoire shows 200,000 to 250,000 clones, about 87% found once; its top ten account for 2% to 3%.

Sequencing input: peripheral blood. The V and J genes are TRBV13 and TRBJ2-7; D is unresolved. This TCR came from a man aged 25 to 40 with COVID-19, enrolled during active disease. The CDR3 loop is CASTPPGGVLGEQYF. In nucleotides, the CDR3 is TGTGCCAGCACCCCCCCTGGCGGAGTCCTTGGCGAGCAGTACTTC.